Listed below are T cell receptor beta chains from one sample, sequenced in a study of monozygotic twins with inflammatory bowel disease. TCRdb re-called the 5' RACE reads, yielding one record per CDR3 amino acid sequence without DNA. This sample's table has more than 110,000 distinct CDR3 sequences. Sequenced input: blood. These receptors were obtained from a human donor with ulcerative colitis or Crohn's disease, or a healthy co-twin of an affected twin (not recorded which). CDR3s include the opening cysteine and the closing phenylalanine or tryptophan. Fields, in order: V gene, J gene, CDR3 protein.

>TRBV20-1|TRBJ2-5
CSAPTGRETQYF
>TRBV4-3|TRBJ1-3
CASRRDRNSGNTIYF
>TRBV7-2|TRBJ2-5
CASSLHRGGETQYF
>TRBV5-1|TRBJ2-5
CASSLASGSEETQYF
>TRBV20-1|TRBJ2-1
CSARDKFTYNEQFF
>TRBV19|TRBJ1-5
CASSISRGLKNQPQHF
>TRBV7-3|TRBJ2-5
CASSLMVQETQYF
>TRBV29-1|TRBJ2-7
CSVEGITEGANEQYF
>TRBV24-1|TRBJ2-3
CATGPRTSTDTQYF
>TRBV7-2|TRBJ2-2
CASSQGPSGELFF
>TRBV20-1|TRBJ2-3
CSCRQPTDTQYF
>TRBV4-3|TRBJ2-3
CASSQRLAGASTDTQYF
>TRBV29-1|TRBJ1-1
CSVEKGGLGTEAFF
>TRBV4-3|TRBJ2-2
CASSHWGTGPEHSTGELFF
>TRBV5-1|TRBJ1-1
CASSLGQRDEAFF
>TRBV19|TRBJ1-1
CASSTRTPLNTEAFF
>TRBV7-3|TRBJ2-1
CASSPRTGGTYNEQFF
>TRBV12-3/TRBV12-4|TRBJ1-1
CASTWKLRNTEAFF
>TRBV6-5|TRBJ2-1
CASSFRNIDNEQFF
>TRBV5-4|TRBJ1-4
CASSLAREEKLFF
>TRBV20-1|TRBJ2-4
CSAGASGMAKNIQYF
>TRBV7-2|TRBJ2-5
CASSLGAGAFETQYF
>TRBV7-6|TRBJ2-2
CASRRTSGSYTGELFF
>TRBV29-1|TRBJ1-1
CSVEGRHSNTEAFF
>TRBV12-2|TRBJ1-6
CASRLTRRTESYNSPLHF
>TRBV3-1|TRBJ1-5
CASSGDNNQPQHF
>TRBV14|TRBJ2-7
CASGPRSGRRYEQYF
>TRBV7-6|TRBJ2-7
CASSPLKGGHYEQYF
>TRBV20-1|TRBJ1-1
CSAGPGQGTEAFF
>TRBV20-1|TRBJ2-7
CSATTGNLFHEQYF
>TRBV29-1|TRBJ2-5
CSSPGTGDVWTQYF
>TRBV20-1|TRBJ2-1
CSAVNGEETYNEQFF
>TRBV29-1|TRBJ2-7
CSVGDRGLEQYF
>TRBV7-2|TRBJ1-2
CASSSTPGGFYGYTF
>TRBV7-2|TRBJ2-3
CASTRLGGGTDTQYF
>TRBV20-1|TRBJ1-2
CSAKNRDHGYGYTF
>TRBV20-1|TRBJ1-4
CSARDLRMGEKLFF
>TRBV20-1|TRBJ2-1
CSARGSSISYNEQFF
>TRBV24-1|TRBJ2-1
CATSGTNQLAEQFF
>TRBV29-1|TRBJ2-1
CSVMSVTEQFF
>TRBV27|TRBJ2-7
CASSLGGVLSYEQYF
>TRBV7-2|TRBJ2-5
CASSLALNSQETQYF
>TRBV11-2|TRBJ1-5
CASSLVRNQPQHF